The entry below gives a single T cell receptor (beta chain) sequence along with its context. Its target is not known. Unmatched junction bases numbered 6, after V lost 6 bases and J lost 5 bases. From germline, CDR1 is MNHEY and CDR2 SVGAGI. CDR3 length equals 15 residues. The data belong to a study of cytomegalovirus exposure and HLA in healthy donors. Whole-study results and caveats: Using the classifier, cytomegalovirus status was reportedly diagnosed with high specificity and sensitivity. Researchers reportedly found TCR beta sequences accurately predicted most subjects' HLA-A and HLA-B alleles. In vitro checks showed that three CMV-associated chains really do target CMV antigens.

A multiplex PCR was run with 60 Vbeta primers and 13 Jbeta primers. How the authors handled the data: Later analysis identified tens of millions of unique TCR beta chains, approximately 10 million shared. Sequencing used immunoSEQ multiplex PCR; TCRdb keeps in-frame clones, though not all of them. V and J calls and clone size are as listed in that table; D and trimming were resolved from the DNA. The sample includes around 52,000 clones. Input material: PBMCs. This receptor was identified in a man aged 35 to 55 in good health and CMV-seropositive. The chain uses TRBV6-5 and TRBJ2-2; 10 positions match TRBD1. The CDR3: CASRTGTGETGELFF. CDR3 sequence (DNA): TGTGCCAGCAGGACCGGGACAGGGGAAACCGGGGAGCTGTTTTTT.